These T cell receptor beta chains were read from a single sample in a study of identical twins. In TCRdb, the 5' RACE reads were re-called with MiXCR into one record per CDR3 protein. The table shows 450,000 to 500,000 distinct CDR3 sequences, with around 15% occurring only once. The same specimen was also included in a second study, on yellow fever vaccine responses in identical twins.

Sequencing was done on a sample of CD4+ T cells sorted from blood. These receptors all stem from a woman under 30 in good health. Each CDR3 is given with its conserved first and last residue. D genes are given only for firm matches. Only part of the rows carry a size: once, few, many, or a class if the clone is expanded.

cdr3_nt | cdr3_aa | j_call | clone_size | d_call | v_call
TGTGCCAGCAGCGACCTTGGTGGGGGCTCCTACGAGCAGTACTTC | CASSDLGGGSYEQYF | TRBJ2-7 | NA | NA | TRBV7-9
TGTGCCAGCAGCTTGGGTGACAGCAGGAACACCGGGGAGCTGTTTTTT | CASSLGDSRNTGELFF | TRBJ2-2 | few | NA | TRBV5-5
TGTGCCAGCAGCTTAGCGAGATGGGCTGTTCACTCTGGGGCCAACGTCCTGACTTTC | CASSLARWAVHSGANVLTF | TRBJ2-6 | NA | NA | TRBV7-8
TGTGCCACCAGTGATGGGGACAGGGGGCATGATGAGCAGTTCTTC | CATSDGDRGHDEQFF | TRBJ2-1 | NA | TRBD1 | TRBV24-1
TGTGCCATCAGTCGACAGGGTCACTACGAGCAGTACTTC | CAISRQGHYEQYF | TRBJ2-7 | many | TRBD1 | TRBV10-3
TGTGCCAGCAGCCTCAGGACTCAAAAGAACACCGGGGAGCTGTTTTTT | CASSLRTQKNTGELFF | TRBJ2-2 | NA | NA | TRBV6-2/TRBV6-3
TGTGCCAGCAGAAGAGGGACAGGGGTAATCGAGCAGTACTTC | CASRRGTGVIEQYF | TRBJ2-7 | few | TRBD1 | TRBV27
TGCAGTGCTAGAGGGGGTCTAGCGGGCTACAATGAGCAGTTCTTC | CSARGGLAGYNEQFF | TRBJ2-1 | many | TRBD2 | TRBV20-1
TGTGCCAGCAGCTTAGGCCAACTAGCTAAGACAGATACGCAGTATTTT | CASSLGQLAKTDTQYF | TRBJ2-3 | few | NA | TRBV7-2
TGTGCCAGCAGCTTAGTTACAGGGGCAAAGGCCAAACTGTTTTTT | CASSLVTGAKAKLFF | TRBJ1-4 | NA | TRBD1 | TRBV7-9
TGCAGTGCTAGAGATCTCGGGAGGGGCACAGATACGCAGTATTTT | CSARDLGRGTDTQYF | TRBJ2-3 | many | TRBD2 | TRBV20-1
TGTGCCAGCAGTTCTACTAGCGGGAGCCAAGAGACCCAGTACTTC | CASSSTSGSQETQYF | TRBJ2-5 | NA | TRBD2 | TRBV6-2/TRBV6-3
TGTGCCAGCAGATTCGGTCTCGGGCAACCAAACAATGAGCAGTTCTTC | CASRFGLGQPNNEQFF | TRBJ2-1 | many | NA | TRBV12-3/TRBV12-4
TGCGCCAGCAGCTTGAACCCCAGGCCATCGAACACCGGGGAGCTGTTTTTT | CASSLNPRPSNTGELFF | TRBJ2-2 | few | NA | TRBV5-1
TGTGCCAGCAGCGTCGGACTGATCGGAACCGGACTAGCGGCTTACTACGAGCAGTACTTC | CASSVGLIGTGLAAYYEQYF | TRBJ2-7 | NA | TRBD2 | TRBV7-2
TGTGCCAGCAGACGATACAGGGGATACAATGAGCAGTTCTTC | CASRRYRGYNEQFF | TRBJ2-1 | few | TRBD1 | TRBV6-5
TGCGCCAGCAGCCAAGACGGGACAGGAGACTACGAGCAGTACTTC | CASSQDGTGDYEQYF | TRBJ2-7 | few | TRBD1 | TRBV4-3
TGTGCCAGCAGCCGCCAGGCCCCAACTAATGAAAAACTGTTTTTT | CASSRQAPTNEKLFF | TRBJ1-4 | few | NA | TRBV4-2
TGTGCCACCAGCAGAGCGGATCAGCCCCAGCATTTT | CATSRADQPQHF | TRBJ1-5 | NA | NA | TRBV15
TGTGCCAGCAGCTTTGGGGTCGTAGGGGGGACTGAAGCTTTCTTT | CASSFGVVGGTEAFF | TRBJ1-1 | NA | NA | TRBV5-5
TGTGCCAGCAGGAACCCGGGAGGATCCACAGATACGCAGTATTTT | CASRNPGGSTDTQYF | TRBJ2-3 | few | TRBD2 | TRBV7-3
TGCGCCAGCAAACGGACAGGGTCTGACAAAAACATTCAGTACTTC | CASKRTGSDKNIQYF | TRBJ2-4 | many | TRBD1 | TRBV5-1
TGTGCCAGCAGCTTAGTGTTGAGGGAGCAGTACTTC | CASSLVLREQYF | TRBJ2-7 | few | NA | TRBV7-2
TGTGCCACCAGTGTTAACGGCTACGAGCAGTACTTC | CATSVNGYEQYF | TRBJ2-7 | once | NA | TRBV24-1
TGTGCCAGCAGTTCTATGGGGAGGATTGGAAATGAGCAGTTCTTC | CASSSMGRIGNEQFF | TRBJ2-1 | NA | NA | TRBV7-2
TGTGCCAGCAGTAAGCCGGGACAGGGAGTCAGGGATACGCAGTATTTT | CASSKPGQGVRDTQYF | TRBJ2-3 | few | TRBD1 | TRBV6-2/TRBV6-3
TGCGCCAGCAGCTTTAGGCAAGGGCCCTTCTCCTACAATGAGCAGTTCTTC | CASSFRQGPFSYNEQFF | TRBJ2-1 | NA | NA | TRBV5-1
TGTGCCAGCAGCTTACTGGCAGGACTAGCGGGGAGAGAGACCCAGTACTTC | CASSLLAGLAGRETQYF | TRBJ2-5 | few | TRBD2 | TRBV7-9
TGTGCCAGCACTACCAAAGTCATGGGGGAGACCCAGTACTTC | CASTTKVMGETQYF | TRBJ2-5 | few | NA | TRBV28
TGTGCCACTCAGCGGGAGAGTACCGGGGAGCTGTTTTTT | CATQRESTGELFF | TRBJ2-2 | NA | TRBD2 | TRBV2
TGTGCCAGCAGCTTAGATCGAGGAAAAGATACGCAGTATTTT | CASSLDRGKDTQYF | TRBJ2-3 | many | NA | TRBV11-2
TGCAGTGCTAGACAAAGTCCACTGAACTCCTACGAGCAGTACTTC | CSARQSPLNSYEQYF | TRBJ2-7 | NA | NA | TRBV20-1
TGTGCCAGCAGTTACGGTTTCGGTCAGGAAGAGACCCAGTACTTC | CASSYGFGQEETQYF | TRBJ2-5 | many | NA | TRBV6-5
TGTGCCAGTAGTATTTCAGGGGGGAACACTGAAGCTTTCTTT | CASSISGGNTEAFF | TRBJ1-1 | NA | TRBD1 | TRBV19
TGTGCCAGCAGCTTAGATGGCAGGGGCTGGGATACGCAGTATTTT | CASSLDGRGWDTQYF | TRBJ2-3 | few | NA | TRBV7-3